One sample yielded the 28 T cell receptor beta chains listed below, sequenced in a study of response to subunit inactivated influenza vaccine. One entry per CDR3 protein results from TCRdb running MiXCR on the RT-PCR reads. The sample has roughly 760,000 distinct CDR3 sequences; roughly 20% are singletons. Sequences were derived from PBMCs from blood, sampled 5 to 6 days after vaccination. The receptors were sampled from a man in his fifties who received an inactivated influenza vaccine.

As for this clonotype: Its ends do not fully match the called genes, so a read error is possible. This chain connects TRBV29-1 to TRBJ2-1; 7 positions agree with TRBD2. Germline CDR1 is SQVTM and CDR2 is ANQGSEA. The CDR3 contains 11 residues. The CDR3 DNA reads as TGCAGCGCTACCGGGGGGAATGAGCAGTTGTTC. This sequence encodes CSATGGNEQLF.

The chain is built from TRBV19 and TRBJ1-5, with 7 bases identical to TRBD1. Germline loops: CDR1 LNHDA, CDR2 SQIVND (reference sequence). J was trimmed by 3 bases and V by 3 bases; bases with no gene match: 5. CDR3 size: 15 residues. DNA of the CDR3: TGTGCCAGTAGTATCACCGGGACAGACAATCAGCCCCAGCATTTT. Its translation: CASSITGTDNQPQHF. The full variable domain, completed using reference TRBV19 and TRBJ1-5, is DGGITQSPKYLFRKEGQNVTLSCEQNLNHDAMYWYRQDPGQGLRLIYYSQIVNDFQKGDIAEGYSVSREKKESFPLTVTSAQKNPTAFYLCASSITGTDNQPQHFGDGTRLSIL.

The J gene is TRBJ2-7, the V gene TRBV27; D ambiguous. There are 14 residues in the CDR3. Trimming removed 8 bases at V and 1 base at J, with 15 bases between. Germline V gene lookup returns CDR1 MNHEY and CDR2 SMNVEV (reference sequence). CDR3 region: CASQDIKGSYEQYF. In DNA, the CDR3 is TGTGCCAGCCAGGATATTAAGGGATCCTACGAGCAGTACTTC.

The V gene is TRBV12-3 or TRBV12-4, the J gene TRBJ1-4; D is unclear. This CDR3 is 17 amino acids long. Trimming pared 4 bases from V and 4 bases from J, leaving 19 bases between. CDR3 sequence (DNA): TGTGCCAGCAGTTCGAACAGCTTGGTGTGGCGTAATGAAAAACTGTTTTTT. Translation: CASSSNSLVWRNEKLFF.

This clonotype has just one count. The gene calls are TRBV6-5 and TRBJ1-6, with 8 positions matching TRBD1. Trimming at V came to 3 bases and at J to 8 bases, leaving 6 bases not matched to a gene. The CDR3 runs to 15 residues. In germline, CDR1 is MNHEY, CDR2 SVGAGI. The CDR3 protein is CASSYFYRGDSPLHF. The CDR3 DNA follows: TGTGCCAGCAGTTATTTCTACAGGGGGGATTCACCCCTCCACTTT.

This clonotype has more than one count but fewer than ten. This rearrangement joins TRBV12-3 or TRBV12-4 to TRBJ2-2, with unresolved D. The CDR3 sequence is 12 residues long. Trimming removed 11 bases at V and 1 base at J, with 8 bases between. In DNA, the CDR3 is TGTGCCGGAAGCAAGAACACCGGGGAGCTGTTTTTT. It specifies CAGSKNTGELFF.

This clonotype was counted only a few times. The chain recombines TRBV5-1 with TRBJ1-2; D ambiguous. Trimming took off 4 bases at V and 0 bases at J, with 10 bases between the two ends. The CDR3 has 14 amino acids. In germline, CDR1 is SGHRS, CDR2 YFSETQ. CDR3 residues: CASSEDFTNYGYTF. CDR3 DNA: TGCGCCAGCAGCGAGGACTTCACTAACTATGGCTACACCTTC. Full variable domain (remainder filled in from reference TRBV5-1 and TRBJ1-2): KAGVTQTPRYLIKTRGQQVTLSCSPISGHRSVSWYQQTPGQGLQFLFEYFSETQRNKGNFPGRFSGRQFSNSRSEMNVSTLELGDSALYLCASSEDFTNYGYTFGSGTRLTVV.

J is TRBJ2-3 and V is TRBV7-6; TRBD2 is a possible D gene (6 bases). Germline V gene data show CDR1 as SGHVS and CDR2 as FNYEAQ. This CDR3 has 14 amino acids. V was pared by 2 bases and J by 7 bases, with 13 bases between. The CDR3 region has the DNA TGTGCCAGCAGCTTAATTGAAGGAGGGAATACGCAGTATTTT. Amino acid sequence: CASSLIEGGNTQYF. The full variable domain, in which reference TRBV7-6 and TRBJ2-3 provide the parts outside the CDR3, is GAGVSQSPRYKVTKRGQDVALRCDPISGHVSLYWYRQALGQGPEFLTYFNYEAQQDKSGLPNDRFSAERPEGSISTLTIQRTEQRDSAMYRCASSLIEGGNTQYFGPGTRLTVL.

CDR3 residues: CASTDGLKLNEQFF. CDR3 nucleotides: TGTGCCAGCACCGACGGACTAAAGTTGAATGAGCAGTTCTTC. The V call is TRBV12-3 or TRBV12-4, the J call TRBJ2-1; TRBD2 might be the D (6 bases). Trimming cost V 7 bases and J 7 bases, with 17 bases left between them. This CDR3 comprises 14 residues.

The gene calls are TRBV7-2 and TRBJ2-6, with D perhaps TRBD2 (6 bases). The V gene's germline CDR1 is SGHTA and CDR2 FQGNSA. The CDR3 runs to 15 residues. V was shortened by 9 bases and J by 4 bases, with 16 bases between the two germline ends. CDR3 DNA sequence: TGTGCCAGTGTGGGGGGACTGATAGGGGCCAACGTCCTGACTTTC. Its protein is CASVGGLIGANVLTF.

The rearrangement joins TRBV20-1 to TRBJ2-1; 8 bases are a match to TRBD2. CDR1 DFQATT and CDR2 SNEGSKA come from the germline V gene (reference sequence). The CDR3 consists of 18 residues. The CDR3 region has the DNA TGCAGCCTACGGGTCGTCGGAGACCCGGGACTAGCCTACAATGAGCAGTTCTTC. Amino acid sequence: CSLRVVGDPGLAYNEQFF.

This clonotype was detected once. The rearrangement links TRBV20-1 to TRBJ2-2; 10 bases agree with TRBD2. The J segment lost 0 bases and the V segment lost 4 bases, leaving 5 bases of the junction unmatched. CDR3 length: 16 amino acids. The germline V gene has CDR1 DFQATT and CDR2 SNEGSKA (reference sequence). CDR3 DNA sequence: TGCAGTGCTAATCCTAGCGGGAGAACGAACACCGGGGAGCTGTTTTTT. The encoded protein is CSANPSGRTNTGELFF.

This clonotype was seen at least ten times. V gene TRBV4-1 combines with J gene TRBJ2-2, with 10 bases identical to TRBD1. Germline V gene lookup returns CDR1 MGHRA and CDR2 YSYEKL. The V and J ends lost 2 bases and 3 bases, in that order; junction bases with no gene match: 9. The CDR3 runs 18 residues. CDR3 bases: TGCGCCAGCAGCCAACCTTCCGGGACAGGGGTTGACACCGGGGAGCTGTTTTTT. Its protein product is CASSQPSGTGVDTGELFF.

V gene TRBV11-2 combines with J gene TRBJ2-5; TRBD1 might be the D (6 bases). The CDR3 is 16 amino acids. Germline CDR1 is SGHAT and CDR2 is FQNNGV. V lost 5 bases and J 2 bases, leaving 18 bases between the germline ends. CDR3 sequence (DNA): TGTGCCAGCAGCCCCCAAACGTGGACAGCTCAAGAGACCCAGTACTTC. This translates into CASSPQTWTAQETQYF.

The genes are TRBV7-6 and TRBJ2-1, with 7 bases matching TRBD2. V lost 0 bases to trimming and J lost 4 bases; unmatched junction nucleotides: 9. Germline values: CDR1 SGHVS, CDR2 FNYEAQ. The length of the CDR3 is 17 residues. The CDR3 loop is CASSLALGGRGYNEQFF. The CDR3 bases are TGTGCCAGCAGCTTAGCGCTGGGTGGGCGGGGGTACAATGAGCAGTTCTTC.

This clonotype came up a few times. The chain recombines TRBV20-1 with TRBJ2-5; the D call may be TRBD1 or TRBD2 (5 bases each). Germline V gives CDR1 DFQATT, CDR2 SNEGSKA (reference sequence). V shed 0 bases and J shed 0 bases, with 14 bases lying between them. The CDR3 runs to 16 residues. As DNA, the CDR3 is TGCAGTGCTAGAGATGAAGGGACCCTGTACCAAGAGACCCAGTACTTC. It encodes CSARDEGTLYQETQYF.

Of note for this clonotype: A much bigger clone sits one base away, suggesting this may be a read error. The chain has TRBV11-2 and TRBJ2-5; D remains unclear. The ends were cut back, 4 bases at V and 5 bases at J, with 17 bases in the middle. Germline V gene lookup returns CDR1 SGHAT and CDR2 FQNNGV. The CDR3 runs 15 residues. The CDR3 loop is CASSSIYNKHETQYF. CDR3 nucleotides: TGTGCCAGCAGCTCGATCTATAACAAACATGAGACCCAGTACTTC.

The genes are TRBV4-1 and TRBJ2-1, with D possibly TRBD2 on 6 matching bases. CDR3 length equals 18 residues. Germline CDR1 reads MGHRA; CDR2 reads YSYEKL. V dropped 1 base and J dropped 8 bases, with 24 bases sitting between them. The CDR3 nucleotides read TGCGCCAGCAGCCAAGTTGCGGCCGCGGCGGGAATCTTGGATGAGCAGTTCTTC. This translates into CASSQVAAAAGILDEQFF.

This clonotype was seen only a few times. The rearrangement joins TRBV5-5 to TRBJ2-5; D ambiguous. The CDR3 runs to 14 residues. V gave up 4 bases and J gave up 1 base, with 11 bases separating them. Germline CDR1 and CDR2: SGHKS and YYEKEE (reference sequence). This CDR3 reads CASSRAGAQETQYF. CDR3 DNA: TGTGCCAGCAGCCGCGCTGGCGCCCAAGAGACCCAGTACTTC.

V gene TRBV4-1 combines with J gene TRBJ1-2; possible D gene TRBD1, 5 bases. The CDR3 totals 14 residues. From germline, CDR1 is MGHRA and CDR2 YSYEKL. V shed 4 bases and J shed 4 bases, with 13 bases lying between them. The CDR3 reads CASSPAGRIYGYTF. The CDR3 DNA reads TGCGCCAGCAGCCCGGCGGGACGGATCTATGGCTACACCTTC.

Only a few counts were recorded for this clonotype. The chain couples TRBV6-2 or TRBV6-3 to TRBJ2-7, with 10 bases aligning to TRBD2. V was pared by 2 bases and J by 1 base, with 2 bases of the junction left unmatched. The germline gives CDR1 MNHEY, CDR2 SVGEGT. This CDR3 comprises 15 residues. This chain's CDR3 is CASSYIAGGSYEQYF. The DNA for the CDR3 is TGTGCCAGCAGTTACATAGCGGGGGGATCCTACGAGCAGTACTTC.

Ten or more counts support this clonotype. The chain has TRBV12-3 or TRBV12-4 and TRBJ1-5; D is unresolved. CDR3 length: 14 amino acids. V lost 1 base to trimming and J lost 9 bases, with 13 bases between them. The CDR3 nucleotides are TGTGCCAGCAGTTTAGGACGGCCCGAGATGCCCCAGCATTTT. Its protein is CASSLGRPEMPQHF.

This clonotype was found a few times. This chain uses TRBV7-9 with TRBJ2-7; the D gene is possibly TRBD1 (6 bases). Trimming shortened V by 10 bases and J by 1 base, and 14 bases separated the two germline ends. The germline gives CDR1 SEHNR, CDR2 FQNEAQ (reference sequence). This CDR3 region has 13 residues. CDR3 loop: CATATTGSYEQYF. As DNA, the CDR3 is TGTGCCACCGCAACGACAGGTTCCTACGAGCAGTACTTC.

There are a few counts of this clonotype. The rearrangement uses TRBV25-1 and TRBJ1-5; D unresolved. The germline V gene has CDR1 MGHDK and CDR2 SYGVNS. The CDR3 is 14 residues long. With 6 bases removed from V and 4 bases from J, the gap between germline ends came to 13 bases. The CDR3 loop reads CASRKDGYNQPQHF. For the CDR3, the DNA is TGTGCCAGCAGGAAGGACGGTTATAATCAGCCCCAGCATTTT.

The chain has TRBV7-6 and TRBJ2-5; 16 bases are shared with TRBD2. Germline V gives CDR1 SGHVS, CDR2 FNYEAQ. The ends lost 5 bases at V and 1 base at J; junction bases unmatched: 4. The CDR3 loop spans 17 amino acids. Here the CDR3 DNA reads TGTGCCAGCAGCCAGGGACTAGCGGGGGGGCCCCAAGAGACCCAGTACTTC. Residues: CASSQGLAGGPQETQYF.

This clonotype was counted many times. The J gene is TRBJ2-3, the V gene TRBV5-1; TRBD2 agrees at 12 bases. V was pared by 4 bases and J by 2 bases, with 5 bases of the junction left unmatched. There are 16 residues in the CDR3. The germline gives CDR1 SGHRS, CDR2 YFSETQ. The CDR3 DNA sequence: TGCGCCAGCAGCCCACGGACTAGCGGGGTCACAGATACGCAGTATTTT. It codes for CASSPRTSGVTDTQYF.

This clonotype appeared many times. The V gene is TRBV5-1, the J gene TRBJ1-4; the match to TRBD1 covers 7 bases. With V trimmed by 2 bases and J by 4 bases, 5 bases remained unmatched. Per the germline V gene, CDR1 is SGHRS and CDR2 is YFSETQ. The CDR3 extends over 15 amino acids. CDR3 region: CASSFTGQSNEKLFF. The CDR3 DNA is TGCGCCAGCAGCTTTACGGGACAGAGTAATGAAAAACTGTTTTTT.

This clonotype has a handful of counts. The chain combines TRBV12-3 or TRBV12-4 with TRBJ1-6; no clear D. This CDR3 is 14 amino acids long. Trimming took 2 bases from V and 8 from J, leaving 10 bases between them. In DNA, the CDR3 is TGTGCCAGCAGTTTATGGCAGGTGGATTCACCCCTCCACTTT. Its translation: CASSLWQVDSPLHF.